The present T cell receptor beta chain was sequenced within a study of T cells after yellow fever vaccination. Study information: With SMART-Seq v4 Ultra Low Input, the fractions containing low cell numbers were prepared. General study findings and limits: One caveat is that FACS-sorted repertoires could contain abundant clonotypes contaminating from the bulk population. Reappearance after the booster was observed for most primary-vaccination clones (about 96% CD4, less than 90% CD8).

Template-switching 5'RACE yielded the TCR cDNA; a universal primer site and UMIs were added in the process. TCRdb ran MiXCR on the 5' RACE reads and lists one entry per CDR3 protein. The sample holds about 85,000 distinct CDR3 sequences, roughly 15% seen once. The clonotype comes from a man between 18 and 35 years old who received the YFV17D yellow fever vaccine. This specimen consisted of CD8+ T cells not binding an NS4B(214-222) dextramer, sorted from PBMCs, obtained about 20 days after the first yellow fever vaccination.

The chain's CDR3 is CASSYSSGGRGEKLFF. As DNA, the CDR3 is TGTGCCAGCAGTTACTCGAGTGGAGGGAGAGGGGAAAAACTGTTTTTT. This sequence joins TRBV6-5 and TRBJ1-4; unclear D gene. With 0 bases removed from V and 8 bases from J, the gap between germline ends came to 16 bases. The CDR3 covers 16 residues. Looked up from germline, CDR1 is MNHEY and CDR2 is SVGAGI.